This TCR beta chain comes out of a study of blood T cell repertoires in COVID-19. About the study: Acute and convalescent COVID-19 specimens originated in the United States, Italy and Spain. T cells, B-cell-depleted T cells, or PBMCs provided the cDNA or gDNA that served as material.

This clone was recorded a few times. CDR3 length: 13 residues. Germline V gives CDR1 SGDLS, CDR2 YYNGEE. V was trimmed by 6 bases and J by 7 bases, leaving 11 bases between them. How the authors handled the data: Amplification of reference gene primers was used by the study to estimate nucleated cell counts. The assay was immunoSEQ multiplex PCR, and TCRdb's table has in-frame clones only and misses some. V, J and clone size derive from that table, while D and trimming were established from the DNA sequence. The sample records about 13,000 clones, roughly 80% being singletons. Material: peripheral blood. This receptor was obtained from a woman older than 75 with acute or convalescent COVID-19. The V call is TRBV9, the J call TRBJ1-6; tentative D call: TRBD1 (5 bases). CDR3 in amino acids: CASTFGGNSPLHF. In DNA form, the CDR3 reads TGTGCCAGCACCTTTGGGGGGAATTCACCCCTCCACTTT.